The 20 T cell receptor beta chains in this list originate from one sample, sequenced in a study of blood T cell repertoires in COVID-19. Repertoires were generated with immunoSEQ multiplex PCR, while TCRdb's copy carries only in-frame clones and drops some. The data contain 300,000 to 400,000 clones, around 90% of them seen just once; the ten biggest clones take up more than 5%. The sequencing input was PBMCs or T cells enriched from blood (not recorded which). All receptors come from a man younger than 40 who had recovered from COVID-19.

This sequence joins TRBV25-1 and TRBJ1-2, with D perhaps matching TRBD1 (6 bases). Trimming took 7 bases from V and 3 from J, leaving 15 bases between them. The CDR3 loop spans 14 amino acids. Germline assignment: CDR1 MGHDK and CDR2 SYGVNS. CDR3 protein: CASTPIGGDYGYTF. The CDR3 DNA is TGTGCCAGCACTCCGATAGGGGGAGACTATGGCTACACCTTC.

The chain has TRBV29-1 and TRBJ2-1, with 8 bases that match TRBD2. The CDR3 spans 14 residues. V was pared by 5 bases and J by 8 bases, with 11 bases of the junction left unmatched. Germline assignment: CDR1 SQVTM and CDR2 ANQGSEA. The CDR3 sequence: CSVNYRGGIYEQFF. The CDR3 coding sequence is TGCAGCGTTAATTATCGGGGGGGTATCTATGAGCAGTTCTTC.

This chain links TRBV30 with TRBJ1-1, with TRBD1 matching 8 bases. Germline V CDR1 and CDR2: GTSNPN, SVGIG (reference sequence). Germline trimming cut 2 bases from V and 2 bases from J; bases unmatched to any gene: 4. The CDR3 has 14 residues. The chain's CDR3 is CAWSRTGSNTEAFF. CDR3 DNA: TGTGCCTGGAGTCGGACAGGGTCAAACACTGAAGCTTTCTTT.

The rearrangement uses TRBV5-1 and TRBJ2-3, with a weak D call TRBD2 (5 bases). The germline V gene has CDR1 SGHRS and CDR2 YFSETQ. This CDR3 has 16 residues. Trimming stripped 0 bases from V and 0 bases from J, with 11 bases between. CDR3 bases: TGCGCCAGCAGCTTGGGGGCTAGCCAAAGCACAGATACGCAGTATTTT. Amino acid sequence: CASSLGASQSTDTQYF.

In DNA form, the CDR3 reads TGCAGTGCTAGTCCCGGGGTAGCGGGGGGGCTCCAGTTCTTC. This encodes CSASPGVAGGLQFF. V is TRBV20-1 and J is TRBJ2-1; TRBD2 aligns across 11 bases. The germline V gene has CDR1 DFQATT and CDR2 SNEGSKA (reference sequence). CDR3 length equals 14 residues. V lost 3 bases, J lost 13 bases, and 11 bases stayed unmatched.

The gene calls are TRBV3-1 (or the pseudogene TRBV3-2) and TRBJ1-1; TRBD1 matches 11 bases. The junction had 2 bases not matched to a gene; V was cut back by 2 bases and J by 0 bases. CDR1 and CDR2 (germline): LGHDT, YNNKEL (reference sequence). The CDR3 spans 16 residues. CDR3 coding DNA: TGTGCCAGCAGCCAATGGACAGGGGGCGTGAACACTGAAGCTTTCTTT. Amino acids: CASSQWTGGVNTEAFF.

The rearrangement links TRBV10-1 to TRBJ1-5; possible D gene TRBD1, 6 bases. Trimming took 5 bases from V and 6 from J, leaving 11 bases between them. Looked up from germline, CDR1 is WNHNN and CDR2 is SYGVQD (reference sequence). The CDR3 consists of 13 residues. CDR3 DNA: TGCGCCAGCAGTACAGGGCCCGGTCAGCCCCAGCATTTT. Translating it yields CASSTGPGQPQHF.

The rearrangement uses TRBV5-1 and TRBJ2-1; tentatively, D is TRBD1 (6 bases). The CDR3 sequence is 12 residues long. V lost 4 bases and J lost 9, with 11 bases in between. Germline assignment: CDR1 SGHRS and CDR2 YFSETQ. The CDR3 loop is CASSETGFEQFF. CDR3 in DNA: TGCGCCAGCAGCGAAACAGGGTTTGAGCAGTTCTTC.

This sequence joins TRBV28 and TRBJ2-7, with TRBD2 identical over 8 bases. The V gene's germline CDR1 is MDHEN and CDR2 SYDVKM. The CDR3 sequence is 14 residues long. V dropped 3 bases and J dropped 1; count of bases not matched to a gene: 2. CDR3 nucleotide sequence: TGTGCCAGCAGTTTCGGGGGGGCGTCCTACGAGCAGTACTTC. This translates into CASSFGGASYEQYF.

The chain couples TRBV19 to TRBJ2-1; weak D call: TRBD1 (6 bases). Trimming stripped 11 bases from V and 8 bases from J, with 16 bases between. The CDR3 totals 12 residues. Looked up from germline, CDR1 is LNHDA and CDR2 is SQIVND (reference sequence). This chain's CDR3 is CASGQDGYEQFF. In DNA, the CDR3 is TGTGCCTCGGGACAAGACGGATATGAGCAGTTCTTC.

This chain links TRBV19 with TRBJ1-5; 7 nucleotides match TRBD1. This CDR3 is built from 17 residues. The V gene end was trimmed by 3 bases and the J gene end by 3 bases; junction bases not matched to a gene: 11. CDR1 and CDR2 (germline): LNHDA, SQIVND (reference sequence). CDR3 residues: CASSIIGTVFSNQPQHF. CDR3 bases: TGTGCCAGTAGTATTATCGGGACAGTCTTTTCCAATCAGCCCCAGCATTTT.

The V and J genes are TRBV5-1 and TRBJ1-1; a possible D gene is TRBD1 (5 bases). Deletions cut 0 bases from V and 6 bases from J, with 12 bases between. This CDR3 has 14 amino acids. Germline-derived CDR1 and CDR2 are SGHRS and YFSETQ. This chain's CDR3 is CASSLAKQGPEAFF. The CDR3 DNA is TGCGCCAGCAGCTTGGCCAAGCAGGGCCCTGAAGCTTTCTTT.

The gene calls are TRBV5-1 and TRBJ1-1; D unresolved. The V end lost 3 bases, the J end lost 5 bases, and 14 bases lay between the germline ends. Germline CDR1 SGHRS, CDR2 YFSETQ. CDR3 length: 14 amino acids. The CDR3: CASSSLEYATEAFF. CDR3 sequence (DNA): TGCGCCAGCAGCTCCCTTGAGTATGCAACTGAAGCTTTCTTT.

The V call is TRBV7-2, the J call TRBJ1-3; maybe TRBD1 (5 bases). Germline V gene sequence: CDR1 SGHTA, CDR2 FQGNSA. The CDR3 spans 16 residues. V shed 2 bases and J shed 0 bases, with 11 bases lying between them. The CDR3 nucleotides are TGTGCCAGCAGCTTATATCGGGGGTCCTCTGGAAACACCATATATTTT. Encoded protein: CASSLYRGSSGNTIYF.

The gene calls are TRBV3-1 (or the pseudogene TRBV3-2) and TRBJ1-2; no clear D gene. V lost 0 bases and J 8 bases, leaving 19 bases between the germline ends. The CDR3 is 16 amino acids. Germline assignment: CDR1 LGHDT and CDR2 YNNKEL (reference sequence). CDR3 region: CASSQDPGAGTMGYTF. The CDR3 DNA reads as TGTGCCAGCAGCCAAGATCCGGGAGCAGGCACAATGGGCTACACCTTC.

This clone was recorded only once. The CDR3 nucleotides are TGTGCCAGCAGTGAAAGCCAGCTATTGAGGGCTTTCTTT. This translates into CASSESQLLRAFF. This sequence joins TRBV6-1 and TRBJ1-1; no firm D call. V was shortened by 2 bases and J by 11 bases, with 15 bases between the two germline ends. In germline, CDR1 is MNHNS, CDR2 SASEGT. This CDR3 spans 13 amino acids.

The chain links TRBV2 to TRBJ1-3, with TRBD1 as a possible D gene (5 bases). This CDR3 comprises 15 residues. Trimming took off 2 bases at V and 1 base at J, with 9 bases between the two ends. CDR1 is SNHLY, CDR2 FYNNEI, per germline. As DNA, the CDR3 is TGTGCCAGCAGTGAATCTTCAGGGTCTGGAAACACCATATATTTT. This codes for CASSESSGSGNTIYF.

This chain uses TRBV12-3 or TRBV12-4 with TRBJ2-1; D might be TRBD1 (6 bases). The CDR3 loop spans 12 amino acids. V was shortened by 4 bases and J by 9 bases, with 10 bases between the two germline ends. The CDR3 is CASSYGQSEQFF. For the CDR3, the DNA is TGTGCCAGCAGTTACGGACAGAGTGAGCAGTTCTTC.

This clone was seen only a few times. The CDR3 is CASSPRDRVLASEQFF. For the CDR3, the DNA is TGTGCCAGTAGTCCCCGGGACAGGGTACTAGCATCGGAGCAGTTCTTC. This rearrangement joins TRBV19 to TRBJ2-1, with 9 nucleotides matching TRBD1. The germline CDR1 and CDR2 sequences are LNHDA and SQIVND (reference sequence). The CDR3 spans 16 residues. With V trimmed by 5 bases and J by 10 bases, 15 bases remained unmatched. The whole variable domain, filled in from reference TRBV19 and TRBJ2-1, reads DGGITQSPKYLFRKEGQNVTLSCEQNLNHDAMYWYRQDPGQGLRLIYYSQIVNDFQKGDIAEGYSVSREKKESFPLTVTSAQKNPTAFYLCASSPRDRVLASEQFFGPGTRLTVL.

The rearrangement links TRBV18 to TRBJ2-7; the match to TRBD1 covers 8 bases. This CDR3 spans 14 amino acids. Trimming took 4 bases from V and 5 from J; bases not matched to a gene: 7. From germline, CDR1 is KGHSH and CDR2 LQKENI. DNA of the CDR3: TGTGCCAGCTCACAACTGACAGGGGTGAACGAGCAGTACTTC. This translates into CASSQLTGVNEQYF. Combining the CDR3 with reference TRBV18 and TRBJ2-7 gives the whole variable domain NAGVMQNPRHLVRRRGQEARLRCSPMKGHSHVYWYRQLPEEGLKFMVYLQKENIIDESGMPKERFSAEFPKEGPSILRIQQVVRGDSAAYFCASSQLTGVNEQYFGPGTRLTVT.